Following are 32 T cell receptor beta chains from one sample sequenced in a study of cytotoxic CD8 clonotypes in ibrutinib-treated CLL. Produced via immunoSEQ multiplex PCR; TCRdb's table is partial and in-frame only. In the table there are approximately 280,000 clones, around 76% of which are singletons. The sequenced sample was PBMCs, obtained at disease progression, from a patient treated with ibrutinib. These receptors were taken from a human donor with chronic lymphocytic leukemia.

V usage is TRBV5-1 and J usage is TRBJ1-2; D is possibly TRBD1 (6 bases). The CDR3 is 14 amino acids. The germline V gene has CDR1 SGHRS and CDR2 YFSETQ. V was pared by 1 base and J by 2 bases, with 9 bases between. The CDR3 bases are TGCGCCAGCAGCTTGAACGGACAGAACTATGGCTACACCTTC. It is translated as CASSLNGQNYGYTF.

This chain uses TRBV27 with TRBJ2-3; D not resolved. Trimming pared 6 bases from V and 2 bases from J, leaving 9 bases between. CDR1 is MNHEY and CDR2 is SMNVEV in the germline V gene (reference sequence). The CDR3 spans 13 residues. The CDR3 loop is CASSPLFTDTQYF. CDR3 coding DNA: TGTGCCAGCAGCCCACTCTTCACAGATACGCAGTATTTT.

The V gene is TRBV2, the J gene TRBJ2-1; perhaps TRBD1 as D (6 bases). The CDR3 totals 13 residues. V gave up 3 bases and J gave up 15 bases, with 18 bases separating them. Germline loops: CDR1 SNHLY, CDR2 FYNNEI. CDR3 DNA sequence: TGTGCCAGCAGTGAGGGACAAACCAATCGGCGGTTCTTC. It yields the protein CASSEGQTNRRFF.

The chain carries TRBV15 and TRBJ2-7; D unresolved. V was trimmed by 0 bases and J by 4 bases, leaving 10 bases between them. From germline, CDR1 is LNHNV and CDR2 YYDKDF (reference sequence). The CDR3 spans 14 residues. Written as DNA, the CDR3 is TGTGCCACCAGCAGAGAATACAGTCCTTACGAGCAGTACTTC. Protein: CATSREYSPYEQYF. Drawing the rest from reference TRBV15 and TRBJ2-7, the complete variable domain is DAMVIQNPRYQVTQFGKPVTLSCSQTLNHNVMYWYQQKSSQAPKLLFHYYDKDFNNEADTPDNFQSRRPNTSFCFLDIRSPGLGDTAMYLCATSREYSPYEQYFGPGTRLTVT.

A single count supports this clone. V usage is TRBV7-6 and J usage is TRBJ2-1; no definite D call. The CDR3 spans 13 residues. Germline assignment: CDR1 SGHVS and CDR2 FNYEAQ. Trimming pared 1 base from V and 7 bases from J, leaving 8 bases between. This CDR3 is CASSLVPLNEQFF. The CDR3, as DNA: TGTGCCAGCAGCTTAGTGCCTTTGAATGAGCAGTTCTTC.

A few counts support this clone. The chain carries TRBV7-9 and TRBJ2-1, with D possibly TRBD2 on 5 matching bases. CDR1 and CDR2 from the germline V gene are SEHNR and FQNEAQ (reference sequence). The V and J ends lost 5 bases and 6 bases respectively, with 14 bases between them. The CDR3 has 14 amino acids. In DNA form, the CDR3 reads TGTGCCAGCAGCCAACTCACTAGTCCCAATGAGCAGTTCTTC. Its protein product is CASSQLTSPNEQFF.

This chain joins TRBV7-3 and TRBJ2-3; weak D call: TRBD2 (6 bases). Germline V CDR1 and CDR2: SGHTA, FQGTGA. V lost 4 bases to trimming and J lost 0 bases, with 11 bases between them. The CDR3 contains 15 residues. The CDR3 here is CASSSGLTSTDTQYF. The CDR3 DNA reads TGTGCCAGCAGCTCAGGACTAACTAGCACAGATACGCAGTATTTT.

The rearrangement joins TRBV28 to TRBJ2-1, with D hard to call. V lost 0 bases to trimming and J lost 0 bases, with 9 bases between them. Germline values: CDR1 MDHEN, CDR2 SYDVKM. The CDR3 consists of 16 residues. CDR3 bases: TGTGCCAGCAGTTTATGGGCGGATAGCTCCTACAATGAGCAGTTCTTC. This translates into CASSLWADSSYNEQFF. Full variable domain (rest looked up from reference TRBV28 and TRBJ2-1): DVKVTQSSRYLVKRTGEKVFLECVQDMDHENMFWYRQDPGLGLRLIYFSYDVKMKEKGDIPEGYSVSREKKERFSLILESASTNQTSMYLCASSLWADSSYNEQFFGPGTRLTVL.

This chain joins TRBV5-1 and TRBJ2-2; 8 nucleotides line up with TRBD2. Germline V gene sequence: CDR1 SGHRS, CDR2 YFSETQ. The CDR3 length is 20 residues. The junction had 18 bases not matched to a gene; V was cut back by 1 base and J by 4 bases. CDR3 sequence (DNA): TGCGCCAGCAGCTTGTCAGGGACTAGAGGATTTATCGGGTCCACCGGGGAGCTGTTTTTT. The encoded protein is CASSLSGTRGFIGSTGELFF.

The J gene is TRBJ2-7, the V gene TRBV10-3, with 10 bases aligning to TRBD2. The CDR3 contains 16 residues. The V segment lost 6 bases and the J segment 3 bases; nucleotides outside the gene matches: 11. CDR1 and CDR2 (germline): ENHRY, SYGVKD. CDR3 region: CAISWTSGHGFYEQYF. CDR3 nucleotides: TGTGCCATCAGCTGGACTAGCGGACATGGTTTCTACGAGCAGTACTTC.

This sequence joins TRBV2 and TRBJ2-1, with 9 bases aligning to TRBD2. After removal of 6 bases from V and 6 bases from J, the junction contained 9 bases not matched to a gene. The CDR3 covers 15 residues. CDR1 is SNHLY, CDR2 FYNNEI, per germline. The DNA for the CDR3 is TGTGCCAGCAGGACTCCGGGACTAGCAACCAATGAGCAGTTCTTC. This translates into CASRTPGLATNEQFF.

This chain joins TRBV9 and TRBJ1-4; TRBD1 might be the D (6 bases). Trimming shortened V by 0 bases and J by 6 bases, and 24 bases separated the two germline ends. The V gene's germline CDR1 is SGDLS and CDR2 YYNGEE. The CDR3 is 19 amino acids. The CDR3 DNA follows: TGTGCCAGCAGCGTAGGACTAGTGTTGGAGGGGGACGAAGATGAAAAACTGTTTTTT. Its protein product is CASSVGLVLEGDEDEKLFF. The full variable domain, in which reference TRBV9 and TRBJ1-4 provide the parts outside the CDR3, is DSGVTQTPKHLITATGQRVTLRCSPRSGDLSVYWYQQSLDQGLQFLIQYYNGEERAKGNILERFSAQQFPDLHSELNLSSLELGDSALYFCASSVGLVLEGDEDEKLFFGSGTQLSVL.

This clone has just a few counts. The chain employs TRBV20-1 and TRBJ1-1; D uncertain. Trimming shortened V by 6 bases and J by 2 bases, and 7 bases separated the two germline ends. Germline values: CDR1 DFQATT, CDR2 SNEGSKA (reference sequence). The CDR3 totals 11 residues. As DNA, the CDR3 is TGCAGTGCAGGCCTTAACACTGAAGCTTTCTTT. This gives the protein CSAGLNTEAFF.

The chain recombines TRBV19 with TRBJ1-1; no firm D call. CDR1 and CDR2 (germline): LNHDA, SQIVND (reference sequence). V lost 0 bases and J 7 bases, leaving 9 bases between the germline ends. This CDR3 contains 13 residues. The chain's CDR3 is CASSIEGFGEAFF. Written as DNA, the CDR3 is TGTGCCAGTAGTATAGAGGGCTTTGGTGAAGCTTTCTTT.

This rearrangement joins TRBV20-1 to TRBJ2-7; no definite D call. The CDR3 is 11 amino acids. Trimming pared 8 bases from V and 5 bases from J, leaving 13 bases between. Looked up from germline, CDR1 is DFQATT and CDR2 is SNEGSKA (reference sequence). The CDR3 DNA follows: TGCAGTCCCTCGGACCAGGACGAGCAGTACTTC. Translating gives CSPSDQDEQYF.

The chain uses TRBV7-2 and TRBJ2-1; D possibly corresponds to TRBD2 (7 bases). From germline, CDR1 is SGHTA and CDR2 FQGNSA. Trimming took off 1 base at V and 8 bases at J, with 15 bases between the two ends. This CDR3 region has 15 residues. DNA for the CDR3: TGTGCCAGCAGCTTAGACGGGGGGCCTACTTATGAGCAGTTCTTC. Protein product: CASSLDGGPTYEQFF. Complete variable domain (other parts from reference TRBV7-2 and TRBJ2-1): GAGVSQSPSNKVTEKGKDVELRCDPISGHTALYWYRQSLGQGLEFLIYFQGNSAPDKSGLPSDRFSAERTGGSVSTLTIQRTQQEDSAVYLCASSLDGGPTYEQFFGPGTRLTVL.

The chain links TRBV6-5 to TRBJ2-7, with 9 positions matching TRBD1. From germline, CDR1 is MNHEY and CDR2 SVGAGI. The CDR3 runs 14 residues. The V segment lost 8 bases and the J segment 3 bases; nucleotides outside the gene matches: 8. As DNA, the CDR3 is TGTGCCAGCGCCAAACAGGGGGCTGGCTACGAGCAGTACTTC. Amino acid sequence: CASAKQGAGYEQYF.

The rearrangement links TRBV30 to TRBJ2-7, with D uncertain. The CDR3 runs to 10 residues. CDR1 GTSNPN and CDR2 SVGIG come from the germline V gene (reference sequence). Trimming removed 1 base at V and 6 bases at J, with 4 bases between. The CDR3 coding sequence is TGTGCCTGGAGTGGGAGCGAGCAGTACTTC. Translation gives CAWSGSEQYF.

The V call is TRBV10-2, the J call TRBJ2-7; 11 bases line up with TRBD2. V was pared by 3 bases and J by 2 bases, with 3 bases of the junction left unmatched. Germline CDR1 reads WSHSY; CDR2 reads SAAADI. This CDR3 spans 15 amino acids. The CDR3 here is CASSDVTSGTYEQYF. CDR3 DNA sequence: TGCGCCAGCAGTGATGTGACTAGCGGGACCTACGAGCAGTACTTC.

As DNA, the CDR3 is TGTGCCATCAGCGATCTCGGGGGCCAAGAGACCCAGTACTTC. It is translated as CAISDLGGQETQYF. V is TRBV10-3 and J is TRBJ2-5, with D perhaps matching TRBD2 (6 bases). Germline assignment: CDR1 ENHRY and CDR2 SYGVKD. V was trimmed by 6 bases and J by 1 base, leaving 12 bases between them. The CDR3 extends over 14 amino acids.

V and J are TRBV4-2 and TRBJ1-1; D remains ambiguous. Between the trimmed V and J ends, which lost 2 bases and 2 bases, there was a span of 9 bases. Germline CDR1 reads LGHNA; CDR2 reads YNFKEQ. The CDR3 sequence is 14 residues long. The CDR3 DNA follows: TGTGCCAGCAGCCAACGGAGGTTAAACACTGAAGCTTTCTTT. Its protein is CASSQRRLNTEAFF.

The table lists this clone with a count of one. The V gene is TRBV9, the J gene TRBJ2-7; D gene ambiguous. The V gene lost 1 base and the J gene lost 2 bases, with 7 bases spanning the gap. The V gene's germline CDR1 is SGDLS and CDR2 YYNGEE. The length of the CDR3 is 13 residues. CDR3 sequence reads: CASSVTSAYEQYF. CDR3 DNA sequence: TGTGCCAGCAGCGTAACCTCCGCCTACGAGCAGTACTTC.

The CDR3 sequence is CASSEFNDEQYF. The DNA of the CDR3 is TGTGCCAGCAGTGAATTTAATGACGAGCAGTACTTC. The chain links TRBV2 to TRBJ2-7; D ambiguous. This CDR3 is built from 12 residues. Germline CDR1 reads SNHLY; CDR2 reads FYNNEI. V gave up 2 bases and J gave up 5 bases, with 7 bases separating them.

The rearrangement uses TRBV29-1 and TRBJ2-5; TRBD1 matches 7 bases. This CDR3 contains 13 residues. The germline V gene encodes CDR1 SQVTM and CDR2 ANQGSEA. V shed 6 bases, J shed 5 bases, and the junction held 9 bases outside the gene matches. CDR3 DNA sequence: TGCAGCGTAACTACAGGGGCTTGGGAGACCCAGTACTTC. Its protein product is CSVTTGAWETQYF.

In its sample, this clone was seen once. This CDR3 is also generated by other DNA sequences in the sample. The gene calls are TRBV7-3 and TRBJ2-3; 13 nucleotides agree with TRBD2. The CDR3 loop spans 15 amino acids. The J segment lost 4 bases and the V segment lost 5 bases, leaving 3 bases of the junction unmatched. Germline V gives CDR1 SGHTA, CDR2 FQGTGA. CDR3 residues: CASSLGLAGADTQYF. DNA for the CDR3: TGTGCCAGCAGCCTCGGACTAGCGGGAGCAGATACGCAGTATTTT. The full variable domain, completed using reference TRBV7-3 and TRBJ2-3, is GAGVSQTPSNKVTEKGKYVELRCDPISGHTALYWYRQSLGQGPEFLIYFQGTGAADDSGLPNDRFFAVRPEGSVSTLKIQRTERGDSAVYLCASSLGLAGADTQYFGPGTRLTVL.

The chain combines TRBV2 with TRBJ2-7, with TRBD1 identical over 9 bases. This CDR3 spans 15 amino acids. V was clipped by 6 bases and J by 7 bases; unmatched bases: 13. Germline V CDR1 and CDR2: SNHLY, FYNNEI. CDR3 in DNA: TGTGCCAGCAGAATACAGGGGGCGATTTCGGGAGAGCAGTACTTC. It yields the protein CASRIQGAISGEQYF.

The chain couples TRBV7-8 to TRBJ2-1, with D tentatively TRBD1 or TRBD2 (5 bases each). Germline values: CDR1 SGHVS, CDR2 FQNEAQ. V lost 1 base and J lost 2, with 12 bases in between. This CDR3 is built from 16 residues. The CDR3 sequence: CASSLGGTFAYNEQFF. In DNA form, the CDR3 reads TGTGCCAGCAGCTTAGGGGGGACCTTTGCCTACAATGAGCAGTTCTTC.

This clone occurred once. The chain uses TRBV6-5 and TRBJ1-2; D is ambiguous. The V gene's germline CDR1 is MNHEY and CDR2 SVGAGI. Trimming cost V 5 bases and J 2 bases, with 9 bases left between them. The CDR3 consists of 13 residues. CDR3 DNA: TGTGCCAGCAGTCGGGAGTCAAACTATGGCTACACCTTC. Protein: CASSRESNYGYTF.

This chain uses TRBV13 with TRBJ1-2, with 9 bases identical to TRBD1. V was clipped by 4 bases and J by 4 bases; unmatched bases: 7. The germline CDR1 and CDR2 sequences are PRHDT and FYEKMQ (reference sequence). The CDR3 loop spans 15 amino acids. The CDR3 is CASSSMGQGAYGYTF. The DNA of the CDR3 is TGTGCCAGCAGCTCAATGGGACAGGGCGCCTATGGCTACACCTTC.

The rearrangement uses TRBV28 and TRBJ2-3; D is possibly TRBD1 or TRBD2 (6 bases each). The V end lost 3 bases, the J end lost 2 bases, and 12 bases lay between the germline ends. The CDR3 runs to 15 residues. Germline assignment: CDR1 MDHEN and CDR2 SYDVKM. This CDR3 reads CASSFQGRPTDTQYF. The DNA for the CDR3 is TGTGCCAGCAGTTTCCAGGGGAGGCCCACAGATACGCAGTATTTT.

Remarks on this clone: Other DNA sequences of this sample code for an identical CDR3. The gene calls are TRBV5-1 and TRBJ2-7; 8 bases align to TRBD1. In germline, CDR1 is SGHRS, CDR2 YFSETQ. This CDR3 contains 13 residues. V dropped 0 bases and J dropped 6; count of bases not matched to a gene: 2. The CDR3 loop is CASSLAGGSEQYF. CDR3 coding DNA: TGCGCCAGCAGCTTGGCAGGGGGCTCCGAGCAGTACTTC. Using reference TRBV5-1 and TRBJ2-7 for the parts outside the CDR3, the full variable domain is KAGVTQTPRYLIKTRGQQVTLSCSPISGHRSVSWYQQTPGQGLQFLFEYFSETQRNKGNFPGRFSGRQFSNSRSEMNVSTLELGDSALYLCASSLAGGSEQYFGPGTRLTVT.

The chain has TRBV7-8 and TRBJ2-7, with 7 bases aligning to TRBD1. The CDR3 has 19 amino acids. The germline V gene encodes CDR1 SGHVS and CDR2 FQNEAQ. The trim removed 2 bases at V and 4 bases at J, leaving 20 bases unmatched. The CDR3 nucleotides read TGTGCCAGCAGCTTATCACGCGTGTGGGGAGTCAGGGGGAGTTACGAGCAGTACTTC. The encoded protein is CASSLSRVWGVRGSYEQYF. Full variable domain (remainder filled in from reference TRBV7-8 and TRBJ2-7): GAGVSQSPRYKVAKRGQDVALRCDPISGHVSLFWYQQALGQGPEFLTYFQNEAQLDKSGLPSDRFFAERPEGSVSTLKIQRTQQEDSAVYLCASSLSRVWGVRGSYEQYFGPGTRLTVT.